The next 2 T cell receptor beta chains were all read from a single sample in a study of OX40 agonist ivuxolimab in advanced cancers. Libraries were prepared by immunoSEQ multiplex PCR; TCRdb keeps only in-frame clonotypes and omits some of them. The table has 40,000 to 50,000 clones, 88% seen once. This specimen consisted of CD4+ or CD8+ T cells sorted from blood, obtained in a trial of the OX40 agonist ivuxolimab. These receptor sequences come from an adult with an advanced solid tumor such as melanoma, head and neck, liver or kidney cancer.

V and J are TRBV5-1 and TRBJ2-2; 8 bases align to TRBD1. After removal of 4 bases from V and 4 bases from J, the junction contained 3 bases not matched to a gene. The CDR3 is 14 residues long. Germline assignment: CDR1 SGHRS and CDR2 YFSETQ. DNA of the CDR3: TGCGCCAGCAGCCAGGGGGCGTTCACCGGGGAGCTGTTTTTT. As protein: CASSQGAFTGELFF.

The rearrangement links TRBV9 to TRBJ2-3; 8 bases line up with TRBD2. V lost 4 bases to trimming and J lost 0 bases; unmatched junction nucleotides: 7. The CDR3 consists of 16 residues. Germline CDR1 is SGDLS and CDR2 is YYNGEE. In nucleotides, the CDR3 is TGTGCCAGCAGCTTTTATAGCGGGGTGAGCACAGATACGCAGTATTTT. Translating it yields CASSFYSGVSTDTQYF.